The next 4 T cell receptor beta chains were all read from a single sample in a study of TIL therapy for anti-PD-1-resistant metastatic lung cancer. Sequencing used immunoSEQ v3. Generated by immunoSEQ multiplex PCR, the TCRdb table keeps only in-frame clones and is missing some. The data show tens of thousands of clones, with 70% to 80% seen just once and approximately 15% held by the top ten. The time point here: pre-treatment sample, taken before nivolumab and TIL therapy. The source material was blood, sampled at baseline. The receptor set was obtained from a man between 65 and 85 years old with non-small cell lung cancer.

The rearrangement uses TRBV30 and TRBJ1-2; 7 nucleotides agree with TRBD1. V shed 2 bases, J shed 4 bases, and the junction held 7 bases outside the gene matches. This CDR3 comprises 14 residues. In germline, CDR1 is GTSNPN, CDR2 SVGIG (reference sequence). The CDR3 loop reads CAWSSDRQGYGYTF. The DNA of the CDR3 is TGTGCCTGGAGTTCGGACAGGCAAGGCTATGGCTACACCTTC.

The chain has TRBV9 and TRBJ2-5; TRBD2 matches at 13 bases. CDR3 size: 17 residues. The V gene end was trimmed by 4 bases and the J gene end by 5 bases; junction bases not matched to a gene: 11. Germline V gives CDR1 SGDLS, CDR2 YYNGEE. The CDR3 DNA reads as TGTGCCAGCAGCTCGGGACTAGCGGGAATTATTGCGGAGACCCAGTACTTC. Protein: CASSSGLAGIIAETQYF.

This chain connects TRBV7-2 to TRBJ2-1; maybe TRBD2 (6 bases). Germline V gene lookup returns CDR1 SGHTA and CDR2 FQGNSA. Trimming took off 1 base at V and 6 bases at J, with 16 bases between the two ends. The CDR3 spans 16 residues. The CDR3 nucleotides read TGTGCCAGCAGCTTAGGTCTAGCGCCGGGTCTCAATGAGCAGTTCTTC. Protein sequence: CASSLGLAPGLNEQFF.

CDR3 DNA: TGTGCCAGCAGCTTCAGGGTAGATACGCAGTATTTT. This sequence encodes CASSFRVDTQYF. V usage is TRBV7-6 and J usage is TRBJ2-3, with D possibly matching TRBD1 (5 bases). V was trimmed by 3 bases and J by 5 bases, leaving 6 bases between them. The germline CDR1 and CDR2 sequences are SGHVS and FNYEAQ. The CDR3 is 12 residues long.